This T cell receptor (beta chain) was sequenced during a study of T cell repertoires in cytomegalovirus infection. Study-level background: CMV infection together with matching HLA type was indicated by public TCR beta signatures.

This clonotype was seen a few times. Its matching antigen is unknown. This CDR3 is built from 13 residues. The germline V gene has CDR1 SGHVS and CDR2 FQNEAQ. V lost 2 bases and J 3 bases, leaving 5 bases between the germline ends. TCRdb reanalysed the reads using MiXCR and keeps one entry per CDR3 protein. The table records about 740,000 distinct CDR3 sequences, about 40% of them present only once. Findings and limits, study-wide: Across the ex vivo response, the dominant clonotypes were HLA-C-restricted CMV-specific TCR beta clonotypes.

The receptor was derived from a human donor in good health (CMV status not recorded). Some clones in this sample may be carry-over from other donors' samples. Sequenced material: PBMCs. This rearrangement joins TRBV7-8 to TRBJ1-3; no firm D call. The CDR3 reads CASSLIYGNTIYF. The CDR3 nucleotides read TGTGCCAGCAGCTTAATTTATGGAAACACCATATATTTT.